This T cell receptor beta chain was found in a study of T cell responses to AZD1222 COVID-19 vaccine. A note on this clone: The target antigen is unknown.

Trimming cost V 11 bases and J 0 bases, with 13 bases left between them. Germline V gene data show CDR1 as MNHEY and CDR2 as SVGAGI. This CDR3 region has 13 residues. Study results and limitations: White British people made up most donors, females outnumbered males, and clonal diversity was possibly underestimated.

Clones were read by immunoSEQ multiplex PCR, and TCRdb kept only the in-frame ones, dropping some. This table has roughly 130,000 clones, roughly 85% appearing once. The chain couples TRBV6-5 to TRBJ1-2, with D possibly matching TRBD1 (6 bases). The sequence came from an adult in good health. The sample here was peripheral blood, taken on day 0 of AZD1222 vaccination. Here the CDR3 reads CAEWDITNYGYTF. The CDR3 coding sequence is TGTGCCGAGTGGGACATTACTAACTATGGCTACACCTTC.